Below are 32 T cell receptor beta chains sequenced from a single sample in a study of T-cell memory formation after mild COVID-19. MiXCR, applied by TCRdb to the 5' RACE reads, yields one record per CDR3 protein. This table has about 340,000 distinct CDR3 sequences, around 21% appearing once. The sequenced material came from PBMCs or a T cell subset sorted from them (not recorded which). Source of these receptors: an adult woman who had mild COVID-19 (a few samples of this study predate the infection). Cell type and time point are not known.

V is TRBV27 and J is TRBJ1-1; D unclear. From germline, CDR1 is MNHEY and CDR2 SMNVEV (reference sequence). This CDR3 is built from 15 residues. V was cut by 5 bases and J by 3 bases, with 16 bases left in between. This CDR3 reads CASSPRRWVDTEAFF. The CDR3, as DNA: TGTGCCAGCAGTCCCCGGAGATGGGTGGACACTGAAGCTTTCTTT.

This clonotype was found a few times. The chain joins TRBV6-6 to TRBJ2-3, with a tentative D call TRBD2 (5 bases). Trimming cost V 6 bases and J 2 bases, with 15 bases left between them. Germline V CDR1 and CDR2: MNHNY, SVGAGI (reference sequence). There are 15 residues in the CDR3. This chain's CDR3 is CASSLMRAYTDTQYF. CDR3 DNA sequence: TGTGCCAGCAGCCTGATGCGGGCTTACACAGATACGCAGTATTTT.

V and J are TRBV6-1 and TRBJ2-3; D gene ambiguous. The CDR3 contains 13 residues. Germline V gene data show CDR1 as MNHNS and CDR2 as SASEGT. V dropped 2 bases and J dropped 5 bases, with 8 bases sitting between them. This CDR3 is CASSERMVDTQYF. The CDR3 DNA sequence: TGTGCCAGCAGTGAAAGAATGGTAGATACGCAGTATTTT.

The rearrangement joins TRBV5-1 to TRBJ1-6; D is unclear. The CDR3 contains 15 residues. V was clipped by 1 base and J by 5 bases, with 10 bases between them. Germline V gene sequence: CDR1 SGHRS, CDR2 YFSETQ. The CDR3 DNA is TGCGCCAGCAGCTTGTCAGACATAAATAATTCACCCCTCCACTTT. Translating gives CASSLSDINNSPLHF.

The chain recombines TRBV6-6 with TRBJ2-7; 9 positions agree with TRBD1. Losses at the gene ends were 6 bases for V and 6 bases for J; bases not matched to a gene: 9. This CDR3 is built from 14 residues. Per germline, CDR1 MNHNY and CDR2 SVGAGI (reference sequence). CDR3 region: CASSEPGQGSEQYF. DNA of the CDR3: TGTGCCAGCAGCGAGCCGGGACAGGGATCCGAGCAGTACTTC.

The chain links TRBV7-9 to TRBJ2-6; 9 bases map to TRBD1. The CDR3 sequence is 18 residues long. Germline assignment: CDR1 SEHNR and CDR2 FQNEAQ (reference sequence). With V trimmed by 4 bases and J by 0 bases, 7 bases remained unmatched. CDR3 nucleotide sequence: TGTGCCAGCAGCTCTACCGGGACAGGGTTCTCTGGGGCCAACGTCCTGACTTTC. Its protein product is CASSSTGTGFSGANVLTF.

The chain links TRBV10-3 to TRBJ2-3, with D possibly TRBD1 on 6 matching bases. The CDR3 covers 14 residues. Per germline, CDR1 ENHRY and CDR2 SYGVKD. With 8 bases removed from V and 1 base from J, the gap between germline ends came to 13 bases. The CDR3 loop reads CAISRDTRTDTQYF. The CDR3 region has the DNA TGTGCCATCTCCCGGGACACACGCACAGATACGCAGTATTTT.

This clonotype was seen a few times. This chain joins TRBV6-5 and TRBJ2-7; TRBD2 matches at 7 bases. This CDR3 contains 19 residues. CDR1 and CDR2 from the germline V gene are MNHEY and SVGAGI. The J segment lost 0 bases and the V segment lost 2 bases, leaving 16 bases of the junction unmatched. CDR3 DNA sequence: TGTGCCAGCAGTTACCAACGGGGAGGGACTCCCCGGAGCTCCTACGAGCAGTACTTC. This sequence encodes CASSYQRGGTPRSSYEQYF.

This rearrangement joins TRBV3-2 to TRBJ1-5; the table names TRBD1, a call not compared with the DNA. TRBV3-2 is noted as a pseudogene. The CDR3 has 15 amino acids. The CDR3 nucleotides are TGTGCCAGAAACGCACTGACAGGGGGCAATCAGCCCCAGCATTTT. This encodes CARNALTGGNQPQHF.

There are many counts of this clonotype. The gene calls are TRBV7-8 and TRBJ2-5; D ambiguous. Germline V gene sequence: CDR1 SGHVS, CDR2 FQNEAQ. The CDR3 consists of 13 residues. V lost 0 bases to trimming and J lost 5 bases, with 7 bases between them. The CDR3 DNA follows: TGTGCCAGCAGCTTAGCGAAGGGTGAGACCCAGTACTTC. Amino acids: CASSLAKGETQYF.

The chain uses TRBV5-1 and TRBJ1-1, with unresolved D. This CDR3 is 14 amino acids long. The germline gives CDR1 SGHRS, CDR2 YFSETQ. V was shortened by 6 bases and J by 2 bases, with 14 bases between the two germline ends. The DNA for the CDR3 is TGCGCCAGCACCATCGCCTATTTTAACACTGAAGCTTTCTTT. Translation gives CASTIAYFNTEAFF.

In its sample, this clonotype was seen a few times. The chain links TRBV7-2 to TRBJ2-5, with TRBD1 identical over 8 bases. Per the germline V gene, CDR1 is SGHTA and CDR2 is FQGNSA. The CDR3 is 14 residues long. V lost 3 bases and J lost 5; bases outside the gene matches: 5. The CDR3 DNA sequence: TGTGCCAGCAGCTTCACAGGGGGGTGGGAGACCCAGTACTTC. This encodes CASSFTGGWETQYF.

The V and J genes are TRBV7-9 and TRBJ2-7; 7 bases align to TRBD1. This CDR3 is built from 14 residues. Germline V CDR1 and CDR2: SEHNR, FQNEAQ (reference sequence). V lost 5 bases and J lost 4; bases outside the gene matches: 8. The CDR3 DNA sequence: TGTGCCAGCAGCGCACCGGGACAGCCTTACGAGCAGTACTTC. Protein: CASSAPGQPYEQYF.

This clonotype was seen more than once but under ten times. The rearrangement joins TRBV4-2 to TRBJ1-2, with TRBD1 matching 9 bases. Germline trimming cut 1 base from V and 3 bases from J; bases unmatched to any gene: 3. This CDR3 is 15 amino acids long. In germline, CDR1 is LGHNA, CDR2 YNFKEQ. The CDR3 DNA reads as TGTGCCAGCAGCCAAGGACAGGGGGTTGACTATGGCTACACCTTC. Protein: CASSQGQGVDYGYTF.

This clonotype has a handful of counts. CDR3 nucleotide sequence: TGTGCCAGCAGCCCCCCAGGGGGTGTCTACGAGCAGTACTTC. It translates to CASSPPGGVYEQYF. This rearrangement joins TRBV7-9 to TRBJ2-7, with 7 bases matching TRBD1. Germline V gene lookup returns CDR1 SEHNR and CDR2 FQNEAQ (reference sequence). V lost 5 bases to trimming and J lost 3 bases; unmatched junction nucleotides: 7. The CDR3 covers 14 residues.

The chain links TRBV5-1 to TRBJ2-7; 9 bases align to TRBD1. J lost 0 bases, V lost 0 bases, and 7 bases had no gene match. The length of the CDR3 is 17 residues. Germline V gene lookup returns CDR1 SGHRS and CDR2 YFSETQ. CDR3 amino acids: CASSLVGRDRDSYEQYF. CDR3 DNA: TGCGCCAGCAGCTTGGTCGGTCGGGACAGGGACTCCTACGAGCAGTACTTC.

The chain links TRBV14 to TRBJ1-1; no firm D call. CDR3 length: 16 residues. Germline loops: CDR1 SGHDN, CDR2 FVKESK. Trimming left V 0 bases short and J 2 bases short, with 13 bases between. The CDR3: CASSQDREMLNTEAFF. CDR3 nucleotide sequence: TGTGCCAGCAGCCAAGATCGTGAAATGCTTAACACTGAAGCTTTCTTT.

The V gene is TRBV12-3 or TRBV12-4, the J gene TRBJ1-5; D unresolved. This CDR3 has 12 amino acids. The V and J ends lost 5 bases and 7 bases respectively, with 9 bases between them. The CDR3 protein is CASSEGLQPQHF. The CDR3 DNA reads TGTGCCAGCAGTGAGGGATTGCAGCCCCAGCATTTT.

J is TRBJ2-7 and V is TRBV12-3 or TRBV12-4; no firm D call. Between the trimmed V and J ends, which lost 3 bases and 0 bases, there was a span of 12 bases. CDR3 length: 15 amino acids. The CDR3 protein is CASSFFAESSYEQYF. CDR3 sequence (DNA): TGTGCCAGCAGTTTCTTCGCTGAGAGCTCCTACGAGCAGTACTTC.

This clonotype was picked up a small number of times. This chain uses TRBV7-9 with TRBJ1-1; D not resolved. The CDR3 is 14 residues long. Trimming pared 5 bases from V and 0 bases from J, leaving 10 bases between. In germline, CDR1 is SEHNR, CDR2 FQNEAQ (reference sequence). The CDR3 loop reads CASSAEGLNTEAFF. CDR3 coding DNA: TGTGCCAGCAGCGCAGAAGGACTGAACACTGAAGCTTTCTTT.

This clonotype was counted ten times or more. The chain carries TRBV4-2 and TRBJ2-7; 8 bases align to TRBD1. This CDR3 region has 17 residues. Germline V CDR1 and CDR2: LGHNA, YNFKEQ. The V and J ends lost 0 bases and 5 bases, in that order; junction bases with no gene match: 12. In DNA, the CDR3 is TGTGCCAGCAGCCAAGATGGGACAGGCCTTACGCGGGACGAGCAGTACTTC. Its translation: CASSQDGTGLTRDEQYF.

This clonotype was found once. The J gene is TRBJ1-1, the V gene TRBV6-5; D is unresolved. V lost 2 bases to trimming and J lost 4 bases, with 17 bases between them. Per germline, CDR1 MNHEY and CDR2 SVGAGI. The CDR3 loop spans 16 amino acids. This CDR3 reads CASSYVAEDGATEAFF. The CDR3 DNA sequence: TGTGCCAGCAGTTACGTCGCAGAGGACGGAGCCACTGAAGCTTTCTTT.

This clonotype was detected many times. The J gene is TRBJ1-4, the V gene TRBV25-1, with D possibly TRBD1 on 5 matching bases. Trimming took 3 bases from V and 0 from J, leaving 5 bases between them. The CDR3 totals 14 residues. Germline assignment: CDR1 MGHDK and CDR2 SYGVNS. The CDR3 nucleotides read TGTGCCAGCAGTGACAGGGCAACTAATGAAAAACTGTTTTTT. It specifies CASSDRATNEKLFF.

The chain couples TRBV5-1 to TRBJ2-7; D is uncertain. Trimming left V 3 bases short and J 2 bases short, with 12 bases between. Germline CDR1 and CDR2: SGHRS and YFSETQ. The CDR3 is 14 residues long. The CDR3: CASSSDNLPYEQYF. DNA of the CDR3: TGCGCCAGCAGCTCCGACAACTTACCCTACGAGCAGTACTTC.

This clonotype occurred many times. The chain links TRBV7-2 to TRBJ2-3; 10 nucleotides agree with TRBD2. The V and J ends lost 5 bases and 2 bases, in that order; junction bases with no gene match: 10. The CDR3 consists of 17 residues. Germline CDR1 is SGHTA and CDR2 is FQGNSA. The CDR3 is CASSKYSLAGNTDTQYF. Here the CDR3 DNA reads TGTGCCAGCAGCAAATACTCACTAGCGGGGAACACAGATACGCAGTATTTT.

The chain recombines TRBV12-3 or TRBV12-4 with TRBJ2-7; no clear D. Trimming cost V 3 bases and J 4 bases, with 10 bases left between them. The CDR3 runs to 13 residues. The CDR3 loop is CASSFHPWYEQYF. CDR3 nucleotide sequence: TGTGCCAGCAGTTTTCATCCTTGGTACGAGCAGTACTTC.

This chain uses TRBV5-6 with TRBJ1-2; the match to TRBD1 covers 7 bases. Germline CDR1 is SGHDT and CDR2 is YYEEEE. The J segment lost 4 bases and the V segment lost 6 bases, leaving 6 bases of the junction unmatched. This CDR3 is 13 amino acids long. The CDR3 nucleotides read TGTGCCAGCACTCCTCCAGGGGGCTATGGCTACACCTTC. Its translation: CASTPPGGYGYTF.

The gene calls are TRBV5-1 and TRBJ2-7, with 9 bases matching TRBD1. CDR3 length: 14 residues. J was trimmed by 3 bases and V by 4 bases; bases with no gene match: 5. Per germline, CDR1 SGHRS and CDR2 YFSETQ. DNA for the CDR3: TGCGCCAGCAGCGGCGGGACAGGGAGCTACGAGCAGTACTTC. As protein: CASSGGTGSYEQYF.

The chain uses TRBV6-2 or TRBV6-3 and TRBJ2-3; 9 nucleotides agree with TRBD1. CDR3 length equals 17 residues. Losses at the gene ends were 2 bases for V and 2 bases for J; bases not matched to a gene: 8. Germline lookup yields CDR1 MNHEY and CDR2 SVGEGT. CDR3 amino acids: CASSYPPGTGTTDTQYF. As DNA, the CDR3 is TGTGCCAGCAGTTACCCGCCCGGGACAGGGACCACAGATACGCAGTATTTT.

This clonotype showed up just a few times. The chain uses TRBV24-1 and TRBJ2-6; D gene ambiguous. In germline, CDR1 is KGHDR, CDR2 SFDVKD. With 1 base removed from V and 4 bases from J, the gap between germline ends came to 7 bases. The CDR3 length is 15 residues. CDR3: CATSDLSAGANVLTF. The CDR3 nucleotides are TGTGCCACCAGTGATTTAAGCGCGGGGGCCAACGTCCTGACTTTC.

V and J are TRBV6-6 and TRBJ1-3; D may be TRBD1 (6 bases). The length of the CDR3 is 14 residues. Germline CDR1 and CDR2: MNHNY and SVGAGI (reference sequence). Trimming pared 0 bases from V and 4 bases from J, leaving 7 bases between. Here the CDR3 reads CASSYSDRGNTIYF. In DNA form, the CDR3 reads TGTGCCAGCAGTTACTCAGACAGGGGAAACACCATATATTTT.

This clonotype was observed a few times. The rearrangement links TRBV5-1 to TRBJ2-7; 10 positions match TRBD1. Germline CDR1 reads SGHRS; CDR2 reads YFSETQ. After removal of 1 base from V and 2 bases from J, the junction contained 6 bases not matched to a gene. This CDR3 has 16 residues. CDR3 in DNA: TGCGCCAGCAGCTTGCAAGGGACAGGGGCCGCCTACGAGCAGTACTTC. As protein: CASSLQGTGAAYEQYF. Supplemented by reference TRBV5-1 and TRBJ2-7, the full variable domain reads KAGVTQTPRYLIKTRGQQVTLSCSPISGHRSVSWYQQTPGQGLQFLFEYFSETQRNKGNFPGRFSGRQFSNSRSEMNVSTLELGDSALYLCASSLQGTGAAYEQYFGPGTRLTVT.